This T cell receptor beta chain was retrieved from a study of graft-versus-host responses after intestinal transplantation. For the study at large: Recipients uniformly received anti-thymocyte globulin induction, followed by tacrolimus and steroids for around 3 years.

Germline V gene data show CDR1 as SGDLS and CDR2 as YYNGEE. The V end lost 1 base, the J end lost 4 bases, and 11 bases lay between the germline ends. The CDR3 has 14 residues. Sequenced by immunoSEQ multiplex PCR; TCRdb stores in-frame clones only, minus some. Of tens of thousands of clones in the sample, 75% to 95% are singletons; the top ten hold 6.5% to 8.5%. Whole-study findings and limits: The highest levels of circulating GvH clones went along with early declines in HvG clones after transplant.

Worth noting for this clone: No antigen is known for it.

V is TRBV9 and J is TRBJ1-2; maybe TRBD1 (6 bases). The sequences come from unstimulated CD8+ T cells sorted from spleen or lymph node cells, collected before transplant. The clonotype comes from a human donor who was the organ donor for an intestinal transplant. The CDR3 DNA reads TGTGCCAGCAGCGTACCGGAACAGGGCTATGGCTACACCTTC. Its protein is CASSVPEQGYGYTF.